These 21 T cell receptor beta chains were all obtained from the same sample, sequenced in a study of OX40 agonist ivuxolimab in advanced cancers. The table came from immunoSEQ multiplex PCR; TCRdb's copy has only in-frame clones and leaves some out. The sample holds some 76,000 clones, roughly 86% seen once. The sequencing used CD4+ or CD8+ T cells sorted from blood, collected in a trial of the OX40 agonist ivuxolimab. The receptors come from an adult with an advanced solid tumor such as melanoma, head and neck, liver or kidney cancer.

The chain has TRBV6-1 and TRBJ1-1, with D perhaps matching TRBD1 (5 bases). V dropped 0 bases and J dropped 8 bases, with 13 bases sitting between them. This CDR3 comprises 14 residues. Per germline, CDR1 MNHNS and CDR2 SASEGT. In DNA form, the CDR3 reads TGTGCCAGCAGTGAAGCCCCACAGGCTCGGGAAGCTTTCTTT. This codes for CASSEAPQAREAFF.

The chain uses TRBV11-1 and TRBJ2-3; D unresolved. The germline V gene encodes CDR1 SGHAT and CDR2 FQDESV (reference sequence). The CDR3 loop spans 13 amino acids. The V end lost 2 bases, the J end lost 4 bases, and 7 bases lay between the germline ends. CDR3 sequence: CASSLLVPDTQYF. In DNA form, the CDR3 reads TGTGCCAGCAGCTTATTAGTCCCAGATACGCAGTATTTT. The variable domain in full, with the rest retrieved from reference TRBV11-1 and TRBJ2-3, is EAEVAQSPRYKITEKSQAVAFWCDPISGHATLYWYRQILGQGPELLVQFQDESVVDDSQLPKDRFSAERLKGVDSTLKIQPAELGDSAMYLCASSLLVPDTQYFGPGTRLTVL.

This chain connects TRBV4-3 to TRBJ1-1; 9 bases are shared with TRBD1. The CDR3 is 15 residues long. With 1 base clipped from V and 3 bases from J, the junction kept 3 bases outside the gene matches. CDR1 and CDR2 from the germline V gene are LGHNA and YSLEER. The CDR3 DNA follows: TGCGCCAGCAGCCAAGTATGGACAGGGGACACTGAAGCTTTCTTT. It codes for CASSQVWTGDTEAFF.

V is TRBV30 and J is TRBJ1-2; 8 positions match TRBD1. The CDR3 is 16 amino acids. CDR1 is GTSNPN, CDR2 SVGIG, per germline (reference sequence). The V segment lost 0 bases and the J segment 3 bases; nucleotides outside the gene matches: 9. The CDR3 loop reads CAWSVTVAGGDYGYTF. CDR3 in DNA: TGTGCCTGGAGTGTTACAGTCGCAGGGGGCGACTATGGCTACACCTTC.

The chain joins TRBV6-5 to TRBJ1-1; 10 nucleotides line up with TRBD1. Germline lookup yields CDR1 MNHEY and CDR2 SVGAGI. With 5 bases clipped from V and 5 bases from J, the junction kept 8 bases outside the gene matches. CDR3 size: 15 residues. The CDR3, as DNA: TGTGCCAGCAGTGGAGGGGACAGGGGAAAAACTGAAGCTTTCTTT. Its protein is CASSGGDRGKTEAFF.

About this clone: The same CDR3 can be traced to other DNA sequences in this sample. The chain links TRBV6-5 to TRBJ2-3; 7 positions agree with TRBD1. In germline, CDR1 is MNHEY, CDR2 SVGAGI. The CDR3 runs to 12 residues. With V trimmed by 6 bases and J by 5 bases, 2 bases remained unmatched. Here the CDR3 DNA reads TGTGCCAGCAGGCACAGGGGAGATACGCAGTATTTT. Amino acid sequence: CASRHRGDTQYF.

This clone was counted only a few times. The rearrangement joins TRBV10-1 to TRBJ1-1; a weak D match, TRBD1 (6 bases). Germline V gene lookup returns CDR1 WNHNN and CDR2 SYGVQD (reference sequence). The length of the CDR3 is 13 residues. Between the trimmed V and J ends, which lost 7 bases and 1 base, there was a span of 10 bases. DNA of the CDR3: TGCGCCAGCACCGGACAGCCGAACACTGAAGCTTTCTTT. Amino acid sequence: CASTGQPNTEAFF.

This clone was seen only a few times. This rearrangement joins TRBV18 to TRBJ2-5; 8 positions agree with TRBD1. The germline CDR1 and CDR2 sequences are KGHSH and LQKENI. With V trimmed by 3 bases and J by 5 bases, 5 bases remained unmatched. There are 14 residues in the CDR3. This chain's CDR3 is CASSPDRVGETQYF. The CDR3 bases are TGTGCCAGCTCACCGGACAGGGTTGGGGAGACCCAGTACTTC.

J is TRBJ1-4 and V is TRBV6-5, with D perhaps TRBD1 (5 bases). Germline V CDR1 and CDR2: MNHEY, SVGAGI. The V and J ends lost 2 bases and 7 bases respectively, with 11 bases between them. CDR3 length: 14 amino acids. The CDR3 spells CASSYRQGTEKLFF. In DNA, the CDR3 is TGTGCCAGCAGTTACAGACAAGGGACTGAAAAACTGTTTTTT.

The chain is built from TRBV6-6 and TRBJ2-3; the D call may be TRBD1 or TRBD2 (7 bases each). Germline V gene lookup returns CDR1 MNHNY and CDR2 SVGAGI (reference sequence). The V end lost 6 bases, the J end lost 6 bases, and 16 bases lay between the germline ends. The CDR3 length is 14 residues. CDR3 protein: CASSQPGGGDTQYF. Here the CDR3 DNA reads TGTGCCAGCAGCCAGCCAGGGGGAGGGGATACGCAGTATTTT.

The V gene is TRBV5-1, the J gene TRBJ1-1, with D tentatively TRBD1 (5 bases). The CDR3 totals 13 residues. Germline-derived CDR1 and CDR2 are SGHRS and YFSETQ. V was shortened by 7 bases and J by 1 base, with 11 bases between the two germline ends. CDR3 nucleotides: TGCGCCAGCTTTCGTGACAGGAACACTGAAGCTTTCTTT. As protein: CASFRDRNTEAFF.

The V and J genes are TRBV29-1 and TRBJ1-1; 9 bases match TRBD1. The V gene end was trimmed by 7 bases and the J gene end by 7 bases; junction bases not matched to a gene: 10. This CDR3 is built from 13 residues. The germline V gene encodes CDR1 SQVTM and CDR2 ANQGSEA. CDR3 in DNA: TGCAGCGGGATCACAGGGGGCTGGGGTGAAGCTTTCTTT. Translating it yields CSGITGGWGEAFF.

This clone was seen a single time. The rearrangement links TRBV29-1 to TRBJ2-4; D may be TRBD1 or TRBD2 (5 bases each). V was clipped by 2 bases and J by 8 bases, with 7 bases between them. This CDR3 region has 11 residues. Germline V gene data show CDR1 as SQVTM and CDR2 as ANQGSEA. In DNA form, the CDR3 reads TGCAGCGTTGAAAGAGGGGACATTCAGTACTTC. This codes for CSVERGDIQYF. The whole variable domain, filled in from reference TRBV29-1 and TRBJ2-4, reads SAVISQKPSRDICQRGTSLTIQCQVDSQVTMMFWYRQQPGQSLTLIATANQGSEATYESGFVIDKFPISRPNLTFSTLTVSNMSPEDSSIYLCSVERGDIQYFGAGTRLSVL.

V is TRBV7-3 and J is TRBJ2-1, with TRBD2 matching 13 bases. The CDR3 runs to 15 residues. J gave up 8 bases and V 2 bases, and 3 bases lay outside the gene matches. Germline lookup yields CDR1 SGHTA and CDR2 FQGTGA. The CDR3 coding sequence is TGTGCCAGCAGCTTATCAGGACTAGCGGGAGATGAGCAGTTCTTC. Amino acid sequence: CASSLSGLAGDEQFF.

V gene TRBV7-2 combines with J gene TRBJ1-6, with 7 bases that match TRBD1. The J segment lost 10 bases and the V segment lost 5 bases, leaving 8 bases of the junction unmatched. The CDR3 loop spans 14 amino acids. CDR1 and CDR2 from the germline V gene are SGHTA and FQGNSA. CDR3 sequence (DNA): TGTGCCAGCAGCGTCACAGGGGCGGGGTCACCCCTCCACTTT. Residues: CASSVTGAGSPLHF.

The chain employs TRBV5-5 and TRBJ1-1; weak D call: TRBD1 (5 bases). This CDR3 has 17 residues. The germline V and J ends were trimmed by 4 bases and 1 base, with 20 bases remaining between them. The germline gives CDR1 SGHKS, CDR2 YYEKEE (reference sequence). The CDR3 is CASSLRLVGVGNTEAFF. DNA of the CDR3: TGTGCCAGCAGCCTTCGGCTCGTAGGGGTCGGGAACACTGAAGCTTTCTTT.

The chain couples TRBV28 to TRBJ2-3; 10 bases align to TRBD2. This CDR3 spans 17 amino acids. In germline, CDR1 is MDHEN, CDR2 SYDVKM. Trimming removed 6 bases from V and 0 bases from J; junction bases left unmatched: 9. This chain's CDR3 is CASSPPGLAASTDTQYF. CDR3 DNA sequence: TGTGCCAGCAGCCCCCCAGGACTAGCGGCTAGCACAGATACGCAGTATTTT.

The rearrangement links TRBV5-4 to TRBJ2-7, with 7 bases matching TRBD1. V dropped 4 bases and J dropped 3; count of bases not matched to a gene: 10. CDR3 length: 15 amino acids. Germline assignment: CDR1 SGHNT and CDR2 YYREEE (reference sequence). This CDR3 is CASSQVQGSDYEQYF. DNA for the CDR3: TGTGCCAGCAGCCAAGTACAGGGGTCCGACTACGAGCAGTACTTC.

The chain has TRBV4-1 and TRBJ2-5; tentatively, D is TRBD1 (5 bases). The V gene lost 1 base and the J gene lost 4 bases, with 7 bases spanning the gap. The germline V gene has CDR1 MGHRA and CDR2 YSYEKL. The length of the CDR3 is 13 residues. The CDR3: CASSQVTGETQYF. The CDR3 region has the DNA TGCGCCAGCAGCCAAGTCACAGGAGAGACCCAGTACTTC.

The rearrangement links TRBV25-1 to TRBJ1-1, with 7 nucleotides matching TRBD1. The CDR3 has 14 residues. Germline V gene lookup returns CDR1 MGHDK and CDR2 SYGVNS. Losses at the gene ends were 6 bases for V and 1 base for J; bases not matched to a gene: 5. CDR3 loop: CASRQGKGNTEAFF. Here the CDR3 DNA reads TGTGCCAGCAGACAGGGGAAAGGGAACACTGAAGCTTTCTTT.

CDR3 DNA sequence: TGTGCCAGCAGTGGACCCCAGAGGCGCCGAGCTTTCTTT. This encodes CASSGPQRRRAFF. The V and J genes are TRBV28 and TRBJ1-1; D not resolved. Trimming removed 5 bases from V and 10 bases from J, with 17 bases in between. The CDR3 loop spans 13 amino acids. Germline V CDR1 and CDR2: MDHEN, SYDVKM.